This TCR beta chain appears in the sequencing data of a study of cytomegalovirus exposure and HLA in healthy donors. Study conclusions and caveats: Analyzed later, association rates of TCRs varied across HLA loci, with DRB1 most and HLA-C fewest. Roughly uniform sequencing depth across donors was assumed, possibly incorrectly.

The CDR3 spans 15 residues. The junction had 7 bases not matched to a gene; V was cut back by 4 bases and J by 4 bases. Germline assignment: CDR1 SEHNR and CDR2 FQNEAQ (reference sequence). PCR was performed using 60 Vbeta and 13 Jbeta primers. Clones were read by immunoSEQ multiplex PCR, and TCRdb kept only the in-frame ones, dropping some. The top ten hold about 6.9% of the sample, which has about 79,000 clones, approximately 61% seen once. Turning to this clone: The antigen is unknown.

What was sequenced was PBMCs. The chain uses TRBV7-9 and TRBJ2-7; 10 nucleotides line up with TRBD1. This sequence originates from a woman aged 45-65 years in good health and CMV-seropositive. CDR3 region: CASSYDGTGDYEQYF. The DNA for the CDR3 is TGTGCCAGCAGCTACGACGGGACAGGGGATTACGAGCAGTACTTC. The complete variable domain, with remaining parts taken from reference TRBV7-9 and TRBJ2-7, reads DTGVSQNPRHKITKRGQNVTFRCDPISEHNRLYWYRQTLGQGPEFLTYFQNEAQLEKSRLLSDRFSAERPKGSFSTLEIQRTEQGDSAMYLCASSYDGTGDYEQYFGPGTRLTVT.